This T cell receptor (beta chain) stems from a study of radiotherapy plus CTLA-4 blockade in lung cancer. About the research overall: Patients showed objective responses in roughly 18% of cases, and disease control was achieved by roughly 30%.

Assay: immunoSEQ multiplex PCR; the TCRdb copy retains only in-frame clones and omits some. The sample has 55,000 to 80,000 clones, around 87% seen once. Study-level results: Tumor-origin TCR clones grew in blood after radiotherapy plus ipilimumab. Best predicting response, reportedly, were early blood T cell clone dynamics, with interferon-beta.

Concerning this clone itself: Its antigen is unknown.

Trimming cost V 4 bases and J 4 bases, with 11 bases left between them. CDR3 length: 13 residues. Germline CDR1 and CDR2: SGHNT and YYREEE (reference sequence). The sequencing here drew on peripheral blood, taken from a patient treated with radiotherapy plus ipilimumab. This TCR came from a human donor with non-small cell lung cancer that progressed on radiotherapy plus ipilimumab. This chain uses TRBV5-4 with TRBJ1-2; D gene uncertain. The CDR3 here is CASSPRGGYGYTF. CDR3 in DNA: TGTGCCAGCAGCCCCCGGGGTGGCTATGGCTACACCTTC.